A single sample is the source of the 11 T cell receptor beta chains below, sequenced in a study of cytomegalovirus exposure and HLA in healthy donors. PCR used 60 Vbeta primers and 13 Jbeta primers. TCRdb keeps only in-frame clones here, not all; method: immunoSEQ multiplex PCR. The data show approximately 91,000 clones, around 60% seen once. Material for sequencing was PBMCs. These receptors originate from a human donor in good health.

The rearrangement links TRBV5-8 to TRBJ1-5, with 9 bases identical to TRBD1. Trimming took 0 bases from V and 7 from J; bases not matched to a gene: 8. The CDR3 contains 16 residues. Germline CDR1 reads SGHTS; CDR2 reads YDEGEE. DNA for the CDR3: TGTGCCAGCAGCTTGGCCTTTGACAGGGGGAACCAGCCCCAGCATTTT. Amino acid sequence: CASSLAFDRGNQPQHF. The full variable domain, rest sourced from reference TRBV5-8 and TRBJ1-5, is EAGVTQSPTHLIKTRGQQATLRCSPISGHTSVYWYQQALGLGLQFLLWYDEGEERNRGNFPPRFSGRQFPNYSSELNVNALELEDSALYLCASSLAFDRGNQPQHFGDGTRLSIL.

This chain uses TRBV6-1 with TRBJ1-3, with D hard to call. Trimming cost V 4 bases and J 0 bases, with 10 bases left between them. The CDR3 sequence is 15 residues long. The germline gives CDR1 MNHNS, CDR2 SASEGT. The DNA for the CDR3 is TGTGCCAGCAGTGTAATTCCGAGCTCTGGAAACACCATATATTTT. It codes for CASSVIPSSGNTIYF.

This clone was recorded once. V is TRBV27 and J is TRBJ2-7; no reliable D call. Trimming stripped 5 bases from V and 4 bases from J, with 9 bases between. Per the germline V gene, CDR1 is MNHEY and CDR2 is SMNVEV (reference sequence). CDR3 length equals 12 residues. The DNA for the CDR3 is TGTGCCAGCAGTCTACTTACGTACGAGCAGTACTTC. The encoded protein is CASSLLTYEQYF.

This clone was observed a handful of times. The rearrangement joins TRBV9 to TRBJ1-2; 10 bases agree with TRBD1. Per germline, CDR1 SGDLS and CDR2 YYNGEE. This CDR3 is 16 amino acids long. Trimming at V came to 0 bases and at J to 8 bases, leaving 10 bases not matched to a gene. CDR3 protein: CASSVGSWDRGSGYTF. The CDR3 nucleotides are TGTGCCAGCAGCGTAGGAAGTTGGGACAGGGGAAGCGGCTACACCTTC.

V usage is TRBV29-1 and J usage is TRBJ2-1; 10 nucleotides line up with TRBD1. V gave up 3 bases and J gave up 7 bases; unmatched junction bases: 3. There are 13 residues in the CDR3. Germline CDR1 is SQVTM and CDR2 is ANQGSEA. The CDR3 DNA is TGCAGCGTTGACAGACAGGGGGCGAATGAGCAGTTCTTC. Residues: CSVDRQGANEQFF.

This clone is a singleton in its sample. This rearrangement joins TRBV6-5 to TRBJ1-1; no clear D. This CDR3 has 13 residues. V gave up 0 bases and J gave up 5 bases, with 7 bases separating them. CDR1 and CDR2 (germline): MNHEY, SVGAGI. CDR3 sequence reads: CASSYSAGTEAFF. The DNA of the CDR3 is TGTGCCAGCAGTTACTCCGCGGGGACTGAAGCTTTCTTT.

CDR3 protein: CASSYRRGYREAFF. The DNA for the CDR3 is TGTGCCAGCAGTTACCGTAGGGGGTATAGGGAAGCTTTCTTT. The chain couples TRBV6-5 to TRBJ1-1; D might be TRBD1 (6 bases). Germline CDR1 MNHEY, CDR2 SVGAGI. CDR3 length: 14 residues. Trimming cost V 2 bases and J 8 bases, with 15 bases left between them.

J is TRBJ1-6 and V is TRBV29-1; D may be TRBD1 (6 bases). The CDR3 runs 13 residues. Germline V CDR1 and CDR2: SQVTM, ANQGSEA. V was clipped by 6 bases and J by 14 bases, with 20 bases between them. CDR3 residues: CSVTGTPFLALHF. CDR3 sequence (DNA): TGCAGCGTGACCGGGACACCCTTTTTGGCCCTCCACTTT.

CDR3 DNA: TGCGCCAGCAGCCCGTCGGCCCGAGGAGGGCAAAATGAGCAGTTCTTC. Protein: CASSPSARGGQNEQFF. The chain employs TRBV5-1 and TRBJ2-1, with D perhaps TRBD2 (6 bases). The V end was cut by 4 bases, the J end by 7 bases, with 21 bases between. The CDR3 runs 16 residues. Germline-derived CDR1 and CDR2 are SGHRS and YFSETQ.

The CDR3 nucleotides are TGTGCCAGCAGCTTAGTGAGAGGTTCCGGTACGCAGTATTTT. It is translated as CASSLVRGSGTQYF. The V call is TRBV7-2, the J call TRBJ2-3; D gene ambiguous. In germline, CDR1 is SGHTA, CDR2 FQGNSA. The CDR3 has 14 residues. Trimming shortened V by 1 base and J by 8 bases, and 13 bases separated the two germline ends. Complete variable domain (other parts from reference TRBV7-2 and TRBJ2-3): GAGVSQSPSNKVTEKGKDVELRCDPISGHTALYWYRQSLGQGLEFLIYFQGNSAPDKSGLPSDRFSAERTGGSVSTLTIQRTQQEDSAVYLCASSLVRGSGTQYFGPGTRLTVL.

This clone was detected only once. The chain links TRBV10-3 to TRBJ2-2; TRBD2 agrees at 8 bases. The CDR3 spans 14 residues. Germline lookup yields CDR1 ENHRY and CDR2 SYGVKD. V was pared by 8 bases and J by 6 bases, with 8 bases of the junction left unmatched. CDR3 coding DNA: TGTGCCATCGGCGGGACTAGTGGGGCCGGGGAGCTGTTTTTT. Amino acid sequence: CAIGGTSGAGELFF.